This T cell receptor (beta chain) was found in a study of radiotherapy plus CTLA-4 blockade in lung cancer. Study as a whole: Of the patients, 18% showed objective responses and around 32% attained disease control.

Study-wide findings and caveats: Early shifts in blood T cell clones, with interferon-beta, reportedly predicted response best. Some TCR clones had been derived from tumors. These clones expanded in peripheral blood after radiotherapy plus ipilimumab.

Measured with immunoSEQ multiplex PCR; TCRdb has only the in-frame clones, and not every one. The sample holds about 15,000 clones; 72% are singletons and the top ten take about 53%. Patients with chemo-refractory metastatic non-small-cell lung cancer received focal radiation plus CTLA-4 blockade with ipilimumab. Points on this clone: The antigen is unknown.

The CDR3 has 16 amino acids. In germline, CDR1 is MDHEN, CDR2 SYDVKM. V shed 6 bases, J shed 5 bases, and the junction held 12 bases outside the gene matches. The receptor was derived from a human donor with non-small cell lung cancer whose response to radiotherapy plus ipilimumab could not be evaluated. Sequencing used peripheral blood, obtained from a patient treated with radiotherapy plus ipilimumab. The V and J genes are TRBV28 and TRBJ2-7; 11 bases are shared with TRBD1. Written as DNA, the CDR3 is TGTGCCAGCAGAACCACCGGGACAGGGGGAATCGACGAGCAGTACTTC. This gives the protein CASRTTGTGGIDEQYF.